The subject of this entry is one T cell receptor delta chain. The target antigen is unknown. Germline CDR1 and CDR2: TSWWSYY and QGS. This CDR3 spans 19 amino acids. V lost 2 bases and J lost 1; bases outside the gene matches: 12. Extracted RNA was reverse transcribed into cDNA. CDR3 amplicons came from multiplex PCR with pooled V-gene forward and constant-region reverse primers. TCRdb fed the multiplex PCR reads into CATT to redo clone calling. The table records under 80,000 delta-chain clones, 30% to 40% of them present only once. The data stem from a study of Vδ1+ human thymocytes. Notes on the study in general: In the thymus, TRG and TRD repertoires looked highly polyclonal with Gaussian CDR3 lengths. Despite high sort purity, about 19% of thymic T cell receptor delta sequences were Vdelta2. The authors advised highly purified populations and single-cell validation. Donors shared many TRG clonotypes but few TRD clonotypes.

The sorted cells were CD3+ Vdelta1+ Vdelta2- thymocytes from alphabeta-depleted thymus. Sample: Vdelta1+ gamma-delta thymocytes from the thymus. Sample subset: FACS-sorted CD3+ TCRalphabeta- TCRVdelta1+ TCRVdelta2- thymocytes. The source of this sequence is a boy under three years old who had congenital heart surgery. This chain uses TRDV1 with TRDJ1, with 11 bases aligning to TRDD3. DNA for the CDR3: TGTGCTCTTGGGGAAAGTTCCCGTCTGGGGGATACTGGCACCGATAAACTCATCTTT. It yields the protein CALGESSRLGDTGTDKLIF.